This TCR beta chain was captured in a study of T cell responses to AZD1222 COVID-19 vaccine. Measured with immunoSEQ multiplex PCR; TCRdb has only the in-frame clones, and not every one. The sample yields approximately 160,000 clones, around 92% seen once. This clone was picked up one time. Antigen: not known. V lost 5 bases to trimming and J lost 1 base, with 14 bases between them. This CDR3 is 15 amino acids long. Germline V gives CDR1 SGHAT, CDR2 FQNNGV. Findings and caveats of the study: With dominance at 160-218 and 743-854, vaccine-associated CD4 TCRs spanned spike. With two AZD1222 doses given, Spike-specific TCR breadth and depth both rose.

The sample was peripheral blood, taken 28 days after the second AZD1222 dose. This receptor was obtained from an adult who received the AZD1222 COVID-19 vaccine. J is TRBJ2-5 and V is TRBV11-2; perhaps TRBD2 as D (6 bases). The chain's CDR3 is CASSPEAGFQETQYF. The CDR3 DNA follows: TGTGCCAGCAGCCCCGAGGCGGGGTTCCAAGAGACCCAGTACTTC.